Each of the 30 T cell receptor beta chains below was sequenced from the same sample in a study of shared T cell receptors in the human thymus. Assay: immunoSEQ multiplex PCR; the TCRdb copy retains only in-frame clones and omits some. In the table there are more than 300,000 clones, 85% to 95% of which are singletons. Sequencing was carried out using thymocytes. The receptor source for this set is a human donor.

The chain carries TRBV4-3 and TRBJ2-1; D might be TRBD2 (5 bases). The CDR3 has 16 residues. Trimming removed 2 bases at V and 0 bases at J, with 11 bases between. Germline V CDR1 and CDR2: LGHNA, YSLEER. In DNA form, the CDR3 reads TGCGCCAGCAGCCAAAACGTAGCGACCTCCTACAATGAGCAGTTCTTC. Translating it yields CASSQNVATSYNEQFF.

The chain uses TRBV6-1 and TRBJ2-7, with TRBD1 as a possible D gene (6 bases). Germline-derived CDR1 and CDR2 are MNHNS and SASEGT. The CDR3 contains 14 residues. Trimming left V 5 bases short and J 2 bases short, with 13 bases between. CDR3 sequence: CASSRQGSPYEQYF. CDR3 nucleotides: TGTGCCAGCAGTCGGCAGGGGTCCCCCTACGAGCAGTACTTC.

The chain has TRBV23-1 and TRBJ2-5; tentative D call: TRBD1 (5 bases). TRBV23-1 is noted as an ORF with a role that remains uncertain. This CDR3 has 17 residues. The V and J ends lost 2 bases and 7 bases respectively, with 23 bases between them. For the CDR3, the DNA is TGCGCCAGCAGTCAAGGCCTAGAGCAGGGCACCTGGGGGACCCAGTACTTC. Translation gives CASSQGLEQGTWGTQYF.

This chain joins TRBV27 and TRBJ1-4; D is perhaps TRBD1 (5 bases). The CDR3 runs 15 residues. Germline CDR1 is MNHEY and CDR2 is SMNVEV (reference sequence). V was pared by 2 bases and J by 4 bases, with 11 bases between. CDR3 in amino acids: CASSLDGALNEKLFF. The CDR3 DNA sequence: TGTGCCAGCAGTTTAGACGGGGCGCTTAATGAAAAACTGTTTTTT.

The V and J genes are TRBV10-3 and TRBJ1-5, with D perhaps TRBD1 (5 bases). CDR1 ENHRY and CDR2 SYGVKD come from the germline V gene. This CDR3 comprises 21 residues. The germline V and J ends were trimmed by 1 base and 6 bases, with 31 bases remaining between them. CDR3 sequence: CAISEFSRGERGYRAAQPQHF. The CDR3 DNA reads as TGTGCCATCAGTGAGTTTTCACGGGGGGAGAGGGGATATCGGGCGGCTCAGCCCCAGCATTTT.

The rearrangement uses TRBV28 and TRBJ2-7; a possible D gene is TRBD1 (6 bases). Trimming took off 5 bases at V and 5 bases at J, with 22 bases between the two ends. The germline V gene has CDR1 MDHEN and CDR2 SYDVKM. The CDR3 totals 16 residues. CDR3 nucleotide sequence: TGTGCCAGCAGTCCCGGGACATCGCCCTTGGCACACGAGCAGTACTTC. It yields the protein CASSPGTSPLAHEQYF.

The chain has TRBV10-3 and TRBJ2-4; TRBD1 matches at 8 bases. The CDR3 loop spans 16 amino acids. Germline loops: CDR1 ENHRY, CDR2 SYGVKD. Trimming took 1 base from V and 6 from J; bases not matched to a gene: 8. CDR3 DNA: TGTGCCATCAGTGAGTTGCTGGGACAGGAAAGAAACATTCAGTACTTC. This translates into CAISELLGQERNIQYF.

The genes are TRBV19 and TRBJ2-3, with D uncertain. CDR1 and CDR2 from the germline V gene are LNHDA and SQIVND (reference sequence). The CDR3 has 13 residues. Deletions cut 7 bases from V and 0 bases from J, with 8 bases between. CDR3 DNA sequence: TGTGCCAGTATAAGTACTAGCACAGATACGCAGTATTTT. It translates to CASISTSTDTQYF.

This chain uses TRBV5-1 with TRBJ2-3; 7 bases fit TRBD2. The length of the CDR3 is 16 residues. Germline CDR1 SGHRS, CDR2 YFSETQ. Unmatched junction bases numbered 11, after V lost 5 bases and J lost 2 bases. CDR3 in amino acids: CASRGIAGQTTDTQYF. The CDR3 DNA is TGCGCCAGCAGAGGTATAGCGGGCCAAACCACAGATACGCAGTATTTT.

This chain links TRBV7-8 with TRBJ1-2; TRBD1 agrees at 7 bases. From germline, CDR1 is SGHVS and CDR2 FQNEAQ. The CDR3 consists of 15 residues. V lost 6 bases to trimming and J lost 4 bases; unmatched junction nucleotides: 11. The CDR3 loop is CASRPTGANSYGYTF. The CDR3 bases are TGTGCCAGCAGGCCAACAGGGGCGAATAGCTATGGCTACACCTTC.

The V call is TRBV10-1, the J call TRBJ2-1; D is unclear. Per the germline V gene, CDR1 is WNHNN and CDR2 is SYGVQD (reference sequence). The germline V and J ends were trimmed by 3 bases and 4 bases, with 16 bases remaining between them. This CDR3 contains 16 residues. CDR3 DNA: TGCGCCAGCAGTGATGGTGCCGGGCCGAAATACAATGAGCAGTTCTTC. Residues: CASSDGAGPKYNEQFF.

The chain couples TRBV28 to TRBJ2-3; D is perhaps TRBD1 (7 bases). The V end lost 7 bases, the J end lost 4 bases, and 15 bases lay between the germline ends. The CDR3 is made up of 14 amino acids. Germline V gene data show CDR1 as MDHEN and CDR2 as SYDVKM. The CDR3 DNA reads TGTGCCAGCACACCGACAGGGAGGTCAGATACGCAGTATTTT. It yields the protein CASTPTGRSDTQYF.

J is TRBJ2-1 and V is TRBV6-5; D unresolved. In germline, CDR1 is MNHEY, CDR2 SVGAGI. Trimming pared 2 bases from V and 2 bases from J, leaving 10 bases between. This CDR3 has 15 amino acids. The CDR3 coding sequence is TGTGCCAGCAGTTACAAAGGACGGGCCTACAATGAGCAGTTCTTC. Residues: CASSYKGRAYNEQFF.

CDR3 sequence (DNA): TGTGCCAGCAGCCCCCCTAATCGACTAGCGGGAAAAGGCACAGATACGCAGTATTTT. Its translation is CASSPPNRLAGKGTDTQYF. The rearrangement uses TRBV5-4 and TRBJ2-3, with TRBD2 identical over 11 bases. The length of the CDR3 is 19 residues. Germline V gives CDR1 SGHNT, CDR2 YYREEE (reference sequence). Trimming cost V 4 bases and J 1 base; bases outside gene matches: 14.

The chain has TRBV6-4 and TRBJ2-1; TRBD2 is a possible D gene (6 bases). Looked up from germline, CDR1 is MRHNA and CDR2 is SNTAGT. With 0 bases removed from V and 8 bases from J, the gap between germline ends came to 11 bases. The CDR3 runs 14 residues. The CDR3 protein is CASSDSSWGDEQFF. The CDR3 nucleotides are TGTGCCAGCAGTGACTCGAGTTGGGGGGATGAGCAGTTCTTC.

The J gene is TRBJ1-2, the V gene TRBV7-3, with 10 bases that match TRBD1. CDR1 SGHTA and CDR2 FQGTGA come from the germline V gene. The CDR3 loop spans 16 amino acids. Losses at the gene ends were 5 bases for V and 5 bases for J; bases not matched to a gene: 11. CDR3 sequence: CASSPGQGPLGYGYTF. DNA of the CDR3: TGTGCCAGCAGCCCGGGACAGGGGCCGCTAGGGTATGGCTACACCTTC.

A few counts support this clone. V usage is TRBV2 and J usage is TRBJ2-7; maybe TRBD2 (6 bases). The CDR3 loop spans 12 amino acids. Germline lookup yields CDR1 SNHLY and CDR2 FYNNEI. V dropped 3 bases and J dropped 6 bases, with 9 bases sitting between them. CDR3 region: CASSEQRAEQYF. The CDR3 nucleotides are TGTGCCAGCAGTGAGCAGCGGGCCGAGCAGTACTTC.

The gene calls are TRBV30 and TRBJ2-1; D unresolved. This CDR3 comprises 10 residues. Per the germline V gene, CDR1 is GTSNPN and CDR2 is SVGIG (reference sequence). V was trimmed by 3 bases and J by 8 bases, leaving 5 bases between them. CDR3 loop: CAWRRDEQFF. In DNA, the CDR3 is TGTGCCTGGAGGAGAGATGAGCAGTTCTTC.

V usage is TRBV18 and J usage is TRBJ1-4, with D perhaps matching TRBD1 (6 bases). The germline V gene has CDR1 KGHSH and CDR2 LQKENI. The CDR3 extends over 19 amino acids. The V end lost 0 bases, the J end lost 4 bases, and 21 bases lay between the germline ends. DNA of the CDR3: TGTGCCAGCTCACCACCTGTAACCAAGAGAACAGGGATTAATGAAAAACTGTTTTTT. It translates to CASSPPVTKRTGINEKLFF.

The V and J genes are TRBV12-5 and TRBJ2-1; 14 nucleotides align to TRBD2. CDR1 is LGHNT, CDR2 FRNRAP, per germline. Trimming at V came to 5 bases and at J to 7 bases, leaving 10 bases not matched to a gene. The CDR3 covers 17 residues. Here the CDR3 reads CASGLFGRTSGRNEQFF. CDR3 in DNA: TGTGCTAGTGGTCTCTTTGGCCGGACTAGCGGGAGGAATGAGCAGTTCTTC.

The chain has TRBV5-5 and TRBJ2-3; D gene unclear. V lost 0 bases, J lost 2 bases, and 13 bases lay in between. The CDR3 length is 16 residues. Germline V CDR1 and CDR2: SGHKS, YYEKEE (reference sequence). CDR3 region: CASSLGVAENTDTQYF. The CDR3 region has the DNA TGTGCCAGCAGCTTGGGTGTGGCGGAGAACACAGATACGCAGTATTTT.

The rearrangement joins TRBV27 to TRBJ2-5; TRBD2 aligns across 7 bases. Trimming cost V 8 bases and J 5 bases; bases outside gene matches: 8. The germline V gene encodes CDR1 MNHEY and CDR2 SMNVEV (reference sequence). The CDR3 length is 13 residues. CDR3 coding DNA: TGTGCCAGCTCTCCCTGGCGGGGGGAGACCCAGTACTTC. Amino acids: CASSPWRGETQYF.

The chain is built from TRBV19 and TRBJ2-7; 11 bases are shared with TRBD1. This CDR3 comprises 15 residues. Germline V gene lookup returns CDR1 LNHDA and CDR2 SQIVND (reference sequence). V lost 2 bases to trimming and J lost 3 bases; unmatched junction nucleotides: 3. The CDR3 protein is CASSILGTGGYEQYF. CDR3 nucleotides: TGTGCCAGTAGTATACTTGGGACAGGGGGCTACGAGCAGTACTTC.

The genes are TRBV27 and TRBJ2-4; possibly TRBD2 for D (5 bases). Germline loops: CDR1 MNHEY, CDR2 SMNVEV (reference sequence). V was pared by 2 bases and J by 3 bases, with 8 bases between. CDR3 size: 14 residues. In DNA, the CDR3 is TGTGCCAGCAGTTTAATGAGGGTCAAAAACATTCAGTACTTC. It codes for CASSLMRVKNIQYF.

The CDR3 DNA reads TGTGCCAGCAGCTCCCTCGGTTTCGAGGATACGCAGTATTTT. It translates to CASSSLGFEDTQYF. The chain combines TRBV7-8 with TRBJ2-3; D gene ambiguous. CDR3 length: 14 residues. CDR1 SGHVS and CDR2 FQNEAQ come from the germline V gene. V lost 4 bases to trimming and J lost 6 bases, with 14 bases between them.

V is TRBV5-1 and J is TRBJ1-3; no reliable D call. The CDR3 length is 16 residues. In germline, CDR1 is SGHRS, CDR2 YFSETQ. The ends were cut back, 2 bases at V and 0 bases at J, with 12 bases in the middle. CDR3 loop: CASSLYGNFSGNTIYF. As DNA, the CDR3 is TGCGCCAGCAGCTTATATGGGAACTTCTCTGGAAACACCATATATTTT.

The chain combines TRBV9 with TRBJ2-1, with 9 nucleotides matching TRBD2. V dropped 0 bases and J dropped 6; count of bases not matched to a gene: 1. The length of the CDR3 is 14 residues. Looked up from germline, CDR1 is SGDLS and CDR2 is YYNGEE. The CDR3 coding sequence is TGTGCCAGCAGCGTAGGCGGGAGGGGCAATGAGCAGTTCTTC. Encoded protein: CASSVGGRGNEQFF. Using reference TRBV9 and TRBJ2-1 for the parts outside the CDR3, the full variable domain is DSGVTQTPKHLITATGQRVTLRCSPRSGDLSVYWYQQSLDQGLQFLIQYYNGEERAKGNILERFSAQQFPDLHSELNLSSLELGDSALYFCASSVGGRGNEQFFGPGTRLTVL.

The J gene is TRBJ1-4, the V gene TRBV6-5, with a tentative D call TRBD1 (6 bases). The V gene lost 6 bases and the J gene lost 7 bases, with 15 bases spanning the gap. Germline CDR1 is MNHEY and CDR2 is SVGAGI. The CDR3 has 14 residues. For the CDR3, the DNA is TGTGCCAGCAGGGAAACGTCCAGGGGTGAAAAACTGTTTTTT. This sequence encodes CASRETSRGEKLFF.

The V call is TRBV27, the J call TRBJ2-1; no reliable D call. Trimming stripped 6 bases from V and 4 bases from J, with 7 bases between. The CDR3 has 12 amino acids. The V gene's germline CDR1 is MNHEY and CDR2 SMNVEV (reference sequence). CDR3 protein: CASSNGYNEQFF. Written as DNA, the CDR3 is TGTGCCAGCAGCAATGGGTACAATGAGCAGTTCTTC.

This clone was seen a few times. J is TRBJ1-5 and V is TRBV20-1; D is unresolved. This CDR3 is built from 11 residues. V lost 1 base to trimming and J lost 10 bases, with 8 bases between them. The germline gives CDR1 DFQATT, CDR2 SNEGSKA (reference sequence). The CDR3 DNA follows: TGCAGTGCTAGAGGGGCGGCTCCCCAGCATTTT. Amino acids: CSARGAAPQHF.